This T cell receptor (beta chain) is drawn from a study of blood T cell repertoires in COVID-19. Germline values: CDR1 MNHEY, CDR2 SVGAGI. There are 14 residues in the CDR3. With V trimmed by 6 bases and J by 6 bases, 8 bases remained unmatched. The assay was immunoSEQ multiplex PCR, and TCRdb's table has in-frame clones only and misses some. This table holds around 230,000 clones, about 79% found once. The chain employs TRBV6-5 and TRBJ2-1; 7 bases are a match to TRBD2. Sequencing was performed on peripheral blood. This sequence was found in a woman at least 80 years old with acute or convalescent COVID-19. DNA for the CDR3: TGTGCCAGCAGCGGACTAGGTTCTCGCAATGAGCAGTTCTTC. Protein product: CASSGLGSRNEQFF.